Only one count was recorded for the clone carrying this T cell receptor (beta chain). The antigen is unknown. Treatment: oral pan-JAK inhibitor, 5-10 mg twice daily. Peripheral blood and lesional scalp punch biopsies were taken from alopecia areata patients. A FACSAria was used to sort CD4+ and CD8+ T cells. These cells came from PBMCs. V was pared by 2 bases and J by 3 bases, with 2 bases of the junction left unmatched. Germline CDR1 is MNHEY and CDR2 is SMNVEV (reference sequence). CDR3 length: 14 amino acids. This sample was taken from a study of CD8+ T cells in alopecia areata. The wider study: Twice daily, treated patients received 5 to 10 mg of oral tofacitinib.

General study results and limits: Across lesional scalp, and particularly alopecia totalis/universalis, clonality surpassed that of normal scalp.

cDNA reverse transcribed from extracted RNA served as the sequencing template. Assay: immunoSEQ multiplex PCR; the TCRdb copy retains only in-frame clones and omits some. The table shows around 200,000 clones, with about 60% occurring only once. This chain links TRBV27 with TRBJ2-7, with TRBD1 identical over 9 bases. This TCR was recovered from a human donor with alopecia areata. Here the sequenced sample was CD8+ T cells sorted from blood, taken at week 24, from a patient treated with tofacitinib. As DNA, the CDR3 is TGTGCCAGCAGTTTAGAGACAGGGGGCTACGAGCAGTACTTC. Translating it yields CASSLETGGYEQYF.